One sample yielded the 18 T cell receptor beta chains listed below, sequenced in a study of early T cells in non-severe SARS-CoV-2 infection. TCRdb recomputed calls from the 5' RACE reads with MiXCR, one row per CDR3 protein. The sample has fewer than 30,000 distinct CDR3 sequences; about 6.6% are singletons. Sequenced here: whole blood, sampled at baseline. The receptors come from an adult who was a healthcare worker with PCR-confirmed SARS-CoV-2 infection or an uninfected control (not recorded which).

This clonotype was seen at least ten times. The V call is TRBV6-2 or TRBV6-3, the J call TRBJ1-5; 8 nucleotides align to TRBD1. The CDR3 covers 16 residues. Germline-derived CDR1 and CDR2 are MNHEY and SVGEGT. Germline trimming cut 2 bases from V and 6 bases from J; bases unmatched to any gene: 9. The CDR3 loop is CASSYPTGGSTQPQHF. The DNA of the CDR3 is TGTGCCAGCAGTTACCCCACAGGGGGGTCTACTCAGCCCCAGCATTTT.

This clonotype occurred many times. CDR3 nucleotides: TGTGCCAGCAGCTTCGGACAGGCAGATACGCAGTATTTT. Amino acids: CASSFGQADTQYF. This rearrangement joins TRBV11-3 to TRBJ2-3; 7 positions agree with TRBD1. The CDR3 covers 13 residues. The junction had 1 base not matched to a gene; V was cut back by 3 bases and J by 4 bases. Germline CDR1 reads SGHNT; CDR2 reads YENEEA.

On this clonotype itself: A much larger clone differs from this one at a single base, so this may be a read error. The rearrangement links TRBV6-2 or TRBV6-3 to TRBJ2-5; 7 bases fit TRBD1. This CDR3 region has 16 residues. The junction had 10 bases not matched to a gene; V was cut back by 5 bases and J by 1 base. CDR1 is MNHEY and CDR2 is SVGEGT in the germline V gene. The CDR3 DNA is TGTGCCAGCAGTCCCCCCACTTCAGGGGGCCAAGAGACCCAGTACTTC. Translation: CASSPPTSGGQETQYF.

This clonotype was detected ten times or more. V is TRBV3-1 and J is TRBJ1-2; D may be TRBD1 (6 bases). V was trimmed by 2 bases and J by 8 bases, leaving 15 bases between them. This CDR3 region has 14 residues. Germline assignment: CDR1 LGHDT and CDR2 YNNKEL (reference sequence). CDR3 nucleotide sequence: TGTGCCAGCAGCCAAAGGAGTCAGGGGAGCGGCTACACCTTC. The encoded protein is CASSQRSQGSGYTF.

This clonotype was detected ten times or more. The V call is TRBV28, the J call TRBJ1-5; 7 bases align to TRBD1. V trimming: 5 bases; J trimming: 5 bases; junction bases outside the gene matches: 9. The germline CDR1 and CDR2 sequences are MDHEN and SYDVKM. The CDR3 sequence is 15 residues long. The CDR3 sequence: CASSAPSTGHQPQHF. CDR3 nucleotides: TGTGCCAGCAGTGCCCCTTCGACAGGGCATCAGCCCCAGCATTTT.

This clonotype was found many times. V usage is TRBV20-1 and J usage is TRBJ2-3, with D uncertain. Trimming took off 5 bases at V and 0 bases at J, with 9 bases between the two ends. Germline CDR1 reads DFQATT; CDR2 reads SNEGSKA (reference sequence). This CDR3 contains 13 residues. In DNA form, the CDR3 reads TGCAGTGCTCAGGCGGATAGCACAGATACGCAGTATTTT. Encoded protein: CSAQADSTDTQYF.

This clonotype appeared many times. The gene calls are TRBV11-2 and TRBJ2-3; weak D call: TRBD2 (5 bases). The CDR3 has 15 residues. CDR1 and CDR2 from the germline V gene are SGHAT and FQNNGV. Trimming removed 3 bases at V and 8 bases at J, with 18 bases between. CDR3 region: CASSLEGRGLGTQYF. The CDR3 DNA follows: TGTGCCAGCAGCTTGGAAGGACGAGGGTTGGGTACGCAGTATTTT. The full variable domain, completed using reference TRBV11-2 and TRBJ2-3, is EAGVAQSPRYKIIEKRQSVAFWCNPISGHATLYWYQQILGQGPKLLIQFQNNGVVDDSQLPKDRFSAERLKGVDSTLKIQPAKLEDSAVYLCASSLEGRGLGTQYFGPGTRLTVL.

This clonotype was recorded at least ten times. The chain is built from TRBV2 and TRBJ2-7; TRBD1 matches 9 bases. V trimming: 7 bases; J trimming: 4 bases; junction bases outside the gene matches: 11. CDR1 SNHLY and CDR2 FYNNEI come from the germline V gene. This CDR3 comprises 15 residues. CDR3 amino acids: CASIPLTGGMYEQYF. CDR3 nucleotides: TGTGCCAGCATTCCCCTGACAGGGGGGATGTACGAGCAGTACTTC.

This clonotype was recorded many times. The chain recombines TRBV18 with TRBJ2-5; D possibly corresponds to TRBD2 (5 bases). V was shortened by 0 bases and J by 3 bases, with 8 bases between the two germline ends. Germline V lookup: CDR1 KGHSH, CDR2 LQKENI. The CDR3 extends over 14 amino acids. The CDR3: CASSPPNGEETQYF. The DNA for the CDR3 is TGTGCCAGCTCACCACCGAACGGGGAAGAGACCCAGTACTTC.

This clonotype occurred many times. V gene TRBV12-3 or TRBV12-4 combines with J gene TRBJ1-4; D gene uncertain. There are 17 residues in the CDR3. V was clipped by 5 bases and J by 8 bases, with 24 bases between them. The CDR3 here is CASSPHNGLSGKEKLFF. In DNA, the CDR3 is TGTGCCAGCAGTCCGCACAATGGACTGTCCGGGAAGGAAAAACTGTTTTTT.

This clonotype was found many times. The genes are TRBV20-1 and TRBJ2-3, with 11 bases lining up with TRBD2. Germline CDR1 and CDR2: DFQATT and SNEGSKA (reference sequence). CDR3 size: 15 residues. V was clipped by 3 bases and J by 6 bases; unmatched bases: 8. The CDR3 DNA reads TGCAGTGCTAGGGTAGCGGGGGGGCCAAAGGATACGCAGTATTTT. Translating it yields CSARVAGGPKDTQYF.

The chain links TRBV7-2 to TRBJ1-6; D may be TRBD1 (5 bases). With 6 bases removed from V and 5 bases from J, the gap between germline ends came to 17 bases. Germline CDR1 and CDR2: SGHTA and FQGNSA. The length of the CDR3 is 16 residues. CDR3 sequence reads: CASSPFARANNSPLHF. In nucleotides, the CDR3 is TGTGCCAGCAGTCCCTTTGCCAGGGCTAATAATTCACCCCTCCACTTT. Full variable domain (remainder filled in from reference TRBV7-2 and TRBJ1-6): GAGVSQSPSNKVTEKGKDVELRCDPISGHTALYWYRQSLGQGLEFLIYFQGNSAPDKSGLPSDRFSAERTGGSVSTLTIQRTQQEDSAVYLCASSPFARANNSPLHFGNGTRLTVT.

The chain recombines TRBV2 with TRBJ2-1; D tentatively fits TRBD1 or TRBD2 (5 bases each). The CDR3 has 15 residues. Germline values: CDR1 SNHLY, CDR2 FYNNEI. With 4 bases removed from V and 3 bases from J, the gap between germline ends came to 13 bases. The CDR3 protein is CASSGGRGDYNEQFF. Written as DNA, the CDR3 is TGTGCCAGCAGTGGAGGGAGAGGGGACTACAATGAGCAGTTCTTC.

This clonotype showed up many times. V gene TRBV28 combines with J gene TRBJ2-2; the match to TRBD1 covers 7 bases. The junction had 8 bases not matched to a gene; V was cut back by 6 bases and J by 4 bases. Germline CDR1 MDHEN, CDR2 SYDVKM. The CDR3 contains 15 residues. CDR3 in DNA: TGTGCCAGCAGAGAGGGGGCACGTGGCACCGGGGAGCTGTTTTTT. It is translated as CASREGARGTGELFF.

This clonotype was seen ten or more times. V is TRBV7-6 and J is TRBJ1-1; D is unclear. This CDR3 region has 12 residues. With 1 base removed from V and 6 bases from J, the gap between germline ends came to 6 bases. CDR1 SGHVS and CDR2 FNYEAQ come from the germline V gene. CDR3 coding DNA: TGTGCCAGCAGCTTAGTCGGTTCTGAAGCTTTCTTT. Translation: CASSLVGSEAFF.

This clonotype was counted many times. The CDR3 reads CASRRDATYEQYF. The CDR3 coding sequence is TGTGCCAGCAGGCGGGACGCGACCTACGAGCAGTACTTC. The genes are TRBV13 and TRBJ2-7, with D possibly matching TRBD2 (6 bases). The CDR3 runs 13 residues. V was cut by 6 bases and J by 2 bases, with 11 bases left in between. Germline V gene lookup returns CDR1 PRHDT and CDR2 FYEKMQ (reference sequence).

This clonotype was observed at least ten times. This chain links TRBV19 with TRBJ1-2; 10 nucleotides agree with TRBD1. V shed 3 bases and J 6 bases; nucleotides not matched to a gene: 4. The CDR3 sequence is 14 residues long. Per germline, CDR1 LNHDA and CDR2 SQIVND (reference sequence). The DNA for the CDR3 is TGTGCCAGTAGTATGGGACAGGGGTACGATGGCTACACCTTC. It specifies CASSMGQGYDGYTF.

This clonotype was seen at least ten times. V usage is TRBV30 and J usage is TRBJ2-1; perhaps TRBD2 as D (5 bases). V dropped 5 bases and J dropped 7 bases, with 18 bases sitting between them. This CDR3 has 14 amino acids. Germline-derived CDR1 and CDR2 are GTSNPN and SVGIG (reference sequence). The CDR3, as DNA: TGTGCCTGGTCTTTGGGTATGTCGGGGAATGAGCAGTTCTTC. Protein sequence: CAWSLGMSGNEQFF.